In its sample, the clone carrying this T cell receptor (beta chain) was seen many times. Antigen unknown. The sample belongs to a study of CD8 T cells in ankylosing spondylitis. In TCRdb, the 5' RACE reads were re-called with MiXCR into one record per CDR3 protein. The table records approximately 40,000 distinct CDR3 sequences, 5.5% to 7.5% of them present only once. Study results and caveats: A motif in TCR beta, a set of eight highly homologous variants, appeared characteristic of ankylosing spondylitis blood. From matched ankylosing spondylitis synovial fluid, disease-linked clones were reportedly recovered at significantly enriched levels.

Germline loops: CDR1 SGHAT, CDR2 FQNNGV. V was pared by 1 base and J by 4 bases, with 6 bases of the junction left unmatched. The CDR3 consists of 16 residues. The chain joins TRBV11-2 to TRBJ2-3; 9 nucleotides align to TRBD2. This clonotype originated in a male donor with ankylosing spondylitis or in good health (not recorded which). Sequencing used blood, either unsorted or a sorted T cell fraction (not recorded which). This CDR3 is CASSLGRAGGADTQYF. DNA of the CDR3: TGTGCCAGCAGCTTAGGACGAGCGGGAGGCGCAGATACGCAGTATTTT.